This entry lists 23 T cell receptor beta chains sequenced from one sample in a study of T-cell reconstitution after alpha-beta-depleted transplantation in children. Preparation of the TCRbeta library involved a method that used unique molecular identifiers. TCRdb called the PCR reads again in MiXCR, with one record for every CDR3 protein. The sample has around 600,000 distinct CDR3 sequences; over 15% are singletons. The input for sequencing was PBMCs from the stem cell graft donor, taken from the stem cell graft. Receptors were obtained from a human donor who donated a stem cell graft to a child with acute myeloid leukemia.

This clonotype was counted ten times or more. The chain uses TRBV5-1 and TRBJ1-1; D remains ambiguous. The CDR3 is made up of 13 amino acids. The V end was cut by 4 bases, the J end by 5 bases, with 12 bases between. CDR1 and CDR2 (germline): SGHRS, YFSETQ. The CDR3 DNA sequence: TGCGCCAGCAGCGTGGGAGCGGGGACTGAAGCTTTCTTT. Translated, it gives CASSVGAGTEAFF.

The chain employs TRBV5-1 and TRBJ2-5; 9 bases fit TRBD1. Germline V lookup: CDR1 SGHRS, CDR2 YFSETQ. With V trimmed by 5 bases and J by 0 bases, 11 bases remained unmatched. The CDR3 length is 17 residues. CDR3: CASRPTRTGDDQETQYF. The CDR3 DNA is TGCGCCAGCAGACCTACCAGGACAGGGGATGACCAAGAGACCCAGTACTTC.

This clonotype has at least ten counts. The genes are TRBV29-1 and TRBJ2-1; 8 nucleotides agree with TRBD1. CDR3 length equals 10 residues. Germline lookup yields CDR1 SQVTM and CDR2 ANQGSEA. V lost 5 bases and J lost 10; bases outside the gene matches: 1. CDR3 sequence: CSVWDREQFF. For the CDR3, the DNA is TGCAGCGTTTGGGACAGGGAGCAGTTCTTC.

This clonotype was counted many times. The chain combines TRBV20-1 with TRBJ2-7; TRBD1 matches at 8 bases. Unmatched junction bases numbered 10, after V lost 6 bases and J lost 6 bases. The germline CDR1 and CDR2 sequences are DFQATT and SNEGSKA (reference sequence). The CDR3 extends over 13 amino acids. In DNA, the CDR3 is TGCAGTGCCCGACCATTAGACAGGGGCGAGCAGTACTTC. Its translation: CSARPLDRGEQYF.

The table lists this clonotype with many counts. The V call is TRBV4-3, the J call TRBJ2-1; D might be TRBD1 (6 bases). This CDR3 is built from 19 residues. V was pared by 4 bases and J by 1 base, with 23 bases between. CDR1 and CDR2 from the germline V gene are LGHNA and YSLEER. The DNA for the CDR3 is TGCGCCAGCAGCCGCACAGGGTGGGCTTCTAGGGATTCCTACAATGAGCAGTTCTTC. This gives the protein CASSRTGWASRDSYNEQFF.

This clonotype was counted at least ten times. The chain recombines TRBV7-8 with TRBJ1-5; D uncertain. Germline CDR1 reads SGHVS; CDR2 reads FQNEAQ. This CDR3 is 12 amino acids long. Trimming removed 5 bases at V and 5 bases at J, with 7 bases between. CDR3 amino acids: CASSPAYQPQHF. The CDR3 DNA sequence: TGTGCCAGCAGCCCCGCCTATCAGCCCCAGCATTTT.

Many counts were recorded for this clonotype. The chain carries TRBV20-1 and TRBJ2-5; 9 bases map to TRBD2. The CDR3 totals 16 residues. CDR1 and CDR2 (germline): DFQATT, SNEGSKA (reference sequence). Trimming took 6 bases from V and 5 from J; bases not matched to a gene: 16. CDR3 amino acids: CSAEPPLAGSGETQYF. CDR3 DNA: TGCAGTGCCGAACCCCCCCTAGCGGGGAGTGGGGAGACCCAGTACTTC.

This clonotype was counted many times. CDR3 in amino acids: CSGIGAGNQPQHF. CDR3 coding DNA: TGCAGCGGGATTGGGGCGGGCAATCAGCCCCAGCATTTT. The V gene is TRBV20-1, the J gene TRBJ1-5; D is perhaps TRBD1 (5 bases). Looked up from germline, CDR1 is DFQATT and CDR2 is SNEGSKA (reference sequence). CDR3 length equals 13 residues.

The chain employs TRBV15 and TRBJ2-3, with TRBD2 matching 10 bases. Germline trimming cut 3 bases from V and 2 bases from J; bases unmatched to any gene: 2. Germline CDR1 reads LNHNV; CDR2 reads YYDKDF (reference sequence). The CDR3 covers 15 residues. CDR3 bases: TGTGCCACCAGCAGCAGCGGGGGGGCCACAGATACGCAGTATTTT. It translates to CATSSSGGATDTQYF.

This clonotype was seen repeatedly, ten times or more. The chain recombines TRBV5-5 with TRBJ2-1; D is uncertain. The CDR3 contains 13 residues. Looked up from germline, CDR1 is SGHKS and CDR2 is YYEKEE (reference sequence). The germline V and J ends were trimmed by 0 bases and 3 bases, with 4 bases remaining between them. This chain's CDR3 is CASSLDVYNEQFF. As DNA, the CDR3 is TGTGCCAGCAGCTTGGACGTCTACAATGAGCAGTTCTTC.

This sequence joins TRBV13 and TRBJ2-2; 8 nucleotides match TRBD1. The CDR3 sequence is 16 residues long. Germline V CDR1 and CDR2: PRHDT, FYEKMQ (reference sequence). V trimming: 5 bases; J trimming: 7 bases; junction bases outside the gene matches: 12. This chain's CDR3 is CASSLPDRERSGELFF. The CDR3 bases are TGTGCCAGCAGCCTACCGGACAGGGAAAGAAGCGGGGAGCTGTTTTTT.

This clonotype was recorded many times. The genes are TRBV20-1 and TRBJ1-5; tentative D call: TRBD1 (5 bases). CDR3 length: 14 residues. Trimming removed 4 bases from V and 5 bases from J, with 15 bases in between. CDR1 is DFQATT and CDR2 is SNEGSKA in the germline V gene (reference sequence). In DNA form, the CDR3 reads TGCAGTGCTACTCAGGGCGTGCGGTATCAGCCCCAGCATTTT. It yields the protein CSATQGVRYQPQHF.

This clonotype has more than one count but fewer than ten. The CDR3: CASSPVGATDTQYF. The CDR3 DNA is TGTGCCAGCAGCCCGGTGGGGGCCACAGATACGCAGTATTTT. This chain links TRBV7-9 with TRBJ2-3, with TRBD1 as a possible D gene (6 bases). V gave up 5 bases and J gave up 2 bases, with 11 bases separating them. Germline CDR1 SEHNR, CDR2 FQNEAQ (reference sequence). This CDR3 spans 14 amino acids.

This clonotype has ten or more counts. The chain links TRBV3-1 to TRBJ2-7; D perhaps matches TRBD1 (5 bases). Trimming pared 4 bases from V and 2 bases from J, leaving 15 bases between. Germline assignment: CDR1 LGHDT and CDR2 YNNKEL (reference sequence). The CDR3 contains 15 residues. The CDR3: CASSPRTFHPYEQYF. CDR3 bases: TGTGCCAGCAGCCCGAGGACATTTCACCCCTACGAGCAGTACTTC.

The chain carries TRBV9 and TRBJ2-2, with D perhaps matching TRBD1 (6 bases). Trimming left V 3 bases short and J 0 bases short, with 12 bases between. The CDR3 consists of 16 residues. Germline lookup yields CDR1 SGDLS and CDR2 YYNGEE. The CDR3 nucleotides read TGTGCCAGCAGCGGACCGACAGGAACGAACACCGGGGAGCTGTTTTTT. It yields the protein CASSGPTGTNTGELFF.

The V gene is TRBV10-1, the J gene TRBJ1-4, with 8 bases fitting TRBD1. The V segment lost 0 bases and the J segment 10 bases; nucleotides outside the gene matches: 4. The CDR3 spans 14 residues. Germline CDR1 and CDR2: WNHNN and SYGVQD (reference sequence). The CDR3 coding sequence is TGCGCCAGCAGTGAGTCTGGACAGGGCGGAAAACTGTTTTTT. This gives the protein CASSESGQGGKLFF.

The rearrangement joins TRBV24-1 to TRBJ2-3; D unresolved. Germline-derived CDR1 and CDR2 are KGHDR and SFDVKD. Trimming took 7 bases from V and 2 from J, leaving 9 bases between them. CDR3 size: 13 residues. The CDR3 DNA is TGTGCCACCAGGGGCACACACACAGATACGCAGTATTTT. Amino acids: CATRGTHTDTQYF.

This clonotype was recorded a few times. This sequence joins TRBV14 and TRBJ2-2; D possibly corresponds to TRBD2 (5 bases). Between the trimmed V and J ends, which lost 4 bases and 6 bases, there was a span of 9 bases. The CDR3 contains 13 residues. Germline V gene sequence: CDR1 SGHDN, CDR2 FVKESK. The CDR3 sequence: CASSPRESGELFF. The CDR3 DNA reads TGTGCCAGCAGCCCGAGGGAGTCCGGGGAGCTGTTTTTT.

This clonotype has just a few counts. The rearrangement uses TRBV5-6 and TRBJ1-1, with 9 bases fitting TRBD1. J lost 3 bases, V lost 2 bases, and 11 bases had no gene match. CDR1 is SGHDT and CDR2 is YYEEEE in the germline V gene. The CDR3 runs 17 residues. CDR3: CASSFLFPGQGYTEAFF. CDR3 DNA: TGTGCCAGCAGCTTCCTATTCCCGGGACAGGGCTACACTGAAGCTTTCTTT.

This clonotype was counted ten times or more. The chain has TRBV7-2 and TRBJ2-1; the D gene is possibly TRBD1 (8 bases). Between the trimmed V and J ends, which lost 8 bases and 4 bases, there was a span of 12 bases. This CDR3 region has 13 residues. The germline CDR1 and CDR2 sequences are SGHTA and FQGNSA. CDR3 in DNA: TGTGCCAGCGGACAGGGAGGGTACAATGAGCAGTTCTTC. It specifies CASGQGGYNEQFF. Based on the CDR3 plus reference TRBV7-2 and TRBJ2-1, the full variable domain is GAGVSQSPSNKVTEKGKDVELRCDPISGHTALYWYRQSLGQGLEFLIYFQGNSAPDKSGLPSDRFSAERTGGSVSTLTIQRTQQEDSAVYLCASGQGGYNEQFFGPGTRLTVL.

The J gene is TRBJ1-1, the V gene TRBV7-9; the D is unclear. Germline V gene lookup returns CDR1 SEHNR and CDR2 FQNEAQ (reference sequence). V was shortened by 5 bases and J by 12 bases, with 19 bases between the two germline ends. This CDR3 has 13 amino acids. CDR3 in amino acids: CASSHDLLRETFF. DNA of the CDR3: TGTGCCAGCAGCCATGACCTACTAAGGGAAACTTTCTTT.

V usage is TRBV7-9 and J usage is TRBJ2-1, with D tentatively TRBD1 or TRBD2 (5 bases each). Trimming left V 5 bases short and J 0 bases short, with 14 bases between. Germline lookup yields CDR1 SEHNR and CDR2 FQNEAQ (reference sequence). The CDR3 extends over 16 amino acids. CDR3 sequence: CASSLGDASSYNEQFF. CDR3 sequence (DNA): TGTGCCAGCAGCCTAGGGGACGCTAGCTCCTACAATGAGCAGTTCTTC.

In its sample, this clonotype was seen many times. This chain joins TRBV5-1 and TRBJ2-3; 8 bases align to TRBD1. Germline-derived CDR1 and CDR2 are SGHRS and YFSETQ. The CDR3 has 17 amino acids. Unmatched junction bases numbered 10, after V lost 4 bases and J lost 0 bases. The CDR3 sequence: CASSQPRDRISTDTQYF. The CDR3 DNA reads TGCGCCAGCAGCCAACCTCGGGACAGGATTAGCACAGATACGCAGTATTTT.